This TCR beta chain is from a study of regulatory T cells in long-lasting Graves disease (dated by TCRdb to the early 2020s). Concerning the study at large: Newly diagnosed Graves' disease patients had taken antithyroid drugs for less than 3 months. TCR sequencing covered 13 persistent and 20 newly diagnosed Graves' disease patients, around 35 samples in total. Patients with persistent Graves' disease were compared with patients with newly diagnosed Graves' disease using TCR sequencing and RNA sequencing of peripheral blood. The study was conducted in China and was registered as a clinical trial. Overall study outcomes, separate from this receptor: Sequencing and analysis were restricted to the TCR beta chain. Only peripheral blood was studied, because thyroid tissue, the primary lesion, was inaccessible. Preferential use of TRBV28, TRBJ1-2 and TRBJ2-5 was observed in persistent disease, whereas TRBV20-1 and TRBJ2-1 were favored in newly diagnosed disease. Compared with newly diagnosed patients, patients with persistent Graves' disease had lower TCR Shannon entropy and fewer highly expanded clones, which suggests clonal expansion. The authors noted that the small sample size was a limitation that may lower accuracy. Patients with persistent disease shared more public clonotypes (around 2,700) than newly diagnosed patients did (more than 900).

Germline trimming amounts to 5 bases on V and 2 bases on J, with 11 as the count of junction bases outside the gene matches. The germline V gene gives CDR1 as MNHEY and CDR2 as SVGEGT. The CDR3, cysteine through phenylalanine, is 16 amino acids long. The retained sequence is limited to the CDR3, 48 bases, with the frame set at the first base. The sample's time point label, in plain terms: newly diagnosed GD, antithyroid drugs for less than 3 months. For both TCR sequencing and RNA sequencing, RNA was extracted from PBMCs in TRIzol. Graves' disease was diagnosed according to American Thyroid Association guidelines. Patients for the study were recruited at an endocrinology department in Xi'an, China. Each patient gave about 8.1 milliliters of peripheral blood, collected in an EDTA anticoagulant tube. Ficoll Paque Plus density gradient separation was used to isolate PBMCs, and no further T cell sorting was performed. An Agilent 2100 Bioanalyzer and agarose gel were used to check RNA quality, while a NanoDrop 2000 measured RNA concentration.

The library was made by multiplex PCR. The instrument given in TCRdb is Illumina HiSeq 4000. TCR beta libraries were built with iRepertoire HTBI primers and Arm-PCR amplification of CDR3 regions. PCR products were gel purified before sequencing. Concerning the study's data processing: Gene usage analysis of CDR3 amino acid clonotypes used the roughly 62 TRBV and some 13 TRBJ segments found across samples. COPE and FqMerger were used to merge the filtered high-quality paired reads into contigs. BLAST was used to align contigs to the IMGT TRBV, TRBD and TRBJ reference genes, and CDR3 was defined following IMGT. Any clonotype with a frequency above 0.1% was classified as a highly expanded clone. Repertoire diversity was measured by Shannon entropy, and V-J evenness by the Gini coefficient. A clonotype found in more than one individual was treated as public. TCRdb reprocessing: public reads trimmed at Q25 with fastp, clones called with MiXCR, in-frame beta chains kept. Here each entry gathers all rows of one CDR3 protein and keeps the most common genes and DNA. V and J calls and clone size were set by TCRdb, not the authors. The sample table contains roughly 610,000 distinct CDR3 sequences; only one count was recorded for around 15% of them. The ten largest clonotypes hold 9.5% to 15% of the sample.

With regard to this clonotype: The target of this receptor is not known. No much larger clonotype is one base removed from it; base qualities were not supplied.

These sequences were also reported in another study, on T cells in Graves' hyperthyroidism and ophthalmopathy. Looking at the second paper: A patient counted as having stable Graves' hyperthyroidism if no progression to ophthalmopathy occurred over 18 months of follow-up. Hyperthyroidism patients were newly diagnosed, with disease duration under 2 months, and aged 18 to 65 years. Any patient with an uncontrolled infection, another autoimmune disease, pregnancy or lactation was excluded. Clinical symptoms, serum thyroxine and TRAb, thyroid ultrasound, and orbital computed tomography formed the basis for the diagnoses. The first round of RT-PCR for the TCR CDR3 was performed with the HTBI primer set and the Qiagen OneStep RT-PCR kit. Most expanded thyroid clonotypes (frequency above 0.001) were also detected in blood, a finding suggesting that blood repertoires may reflect thyroid immune responses. A model built on a 13 V-J signature distinguished ophthalmopathy from stable hyperthyroidism, reaching around 88% sensitivity and about 81% specificity in cross-validation and 80%/75% in testing. In validation, the model predicted progression to ophthalmopathy with 55% to 71% sensitivity and about 72% specificity, a median of 6.5 months before onset. To identify TCR V-J signatures that set the groups apart, the researchers used a discovery cohort of approximately 98 patients, made up of 40 to 45 with Graves' ophthalmopathy and about 60 with stable Graves' hyperthyroidism. An independent validation cohort of under 20 hyperthyroidism patients and 17 patients who later progressed to ophthalmopathy tested prospective prediction of ophthalmopathy. The approximately 100 discovery patients were divided at random into training and test sets in a 7:3 ratio. In about six Graves' hyperthyroidism patients, the study also compared T-cell repertoires from thyroid tissue with T-cell repertoires from blood. Following sampling, methimazole starting at 30 mg daily was given to hyperthyroidism patients, and high-dose intravenous methylprednisolone was given to ophthalmopathy patients. Libraries were constructed in a second round of multiplex PCR, after which size selection and purification were performed. Paired-end sequencing of the libraries was performed with 100 bp reads on an Illumina HiSeq2000. Raw data were processed with SOAPnuke, discarding reads with adapters, uncalled bases, mean Phred below 15, or no exact constant-primer or identifier match. High-quality paired reads were merged using COPE v1.2.5, and each unique nucleotide sequence was defined as a clonotype. MiTCR v1.1 was used to align the clonotypes against IMGT TRBV, TRBD and TRBJ reference segments. The analysis was restricted to V-J combinations with a frequency above 0.0001, which together covered 99% to 99.2% of the repertoires. The TCS score was defined as the ratio of F50 (clonal expansion) to E x V (chaos), calculated using BLOSUM62-based TCRdist between CDR3 peptides within each V-J. Welch's t-statistics and random forest reduced 500 to 550 V-J features to about 13, which were used in a naive Bayes classifier (R e1071). No statistical method was used to fix the sample size in advance, and group allocation was not hidden from the investigators. The paper describes TCR Vbeta CDR3 sequencing of more than 120 peripheral blood samples, made up of under 50 ophthalmopathy patients, 70 to 75 hyperthyroidism patients and 17 progressor patients.

The receptor chain draws on TRBV6-2 or TRBV6-3 and TRBJ1-2; TRBD1 matches 7 bases in the middle. The receptor comes from a man between 18 and 29 years old with Graves disease. Donor details come from another sample of the same person, matched by shared clones. Sequenced here: peripheral blood mononuclear cells (PBMCs), sampled at new diagnosis, from a patient treated with antithyroid drugs. The CDR3 in this case is CASSPWGTGANYGYTF. The nucleotides are TGTGCCAGCAGTCCCTGGGGAACAGGGGCGAACTATGGCTACACCTTC.